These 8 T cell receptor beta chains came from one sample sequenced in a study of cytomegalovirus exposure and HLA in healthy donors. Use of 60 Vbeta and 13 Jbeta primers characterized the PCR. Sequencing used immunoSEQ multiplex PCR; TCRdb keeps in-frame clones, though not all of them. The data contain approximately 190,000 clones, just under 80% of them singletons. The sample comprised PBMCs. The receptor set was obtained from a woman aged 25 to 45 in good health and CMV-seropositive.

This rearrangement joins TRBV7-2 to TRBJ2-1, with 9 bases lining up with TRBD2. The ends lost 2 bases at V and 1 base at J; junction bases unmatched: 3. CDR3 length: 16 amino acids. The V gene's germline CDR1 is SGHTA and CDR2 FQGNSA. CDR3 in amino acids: CASSLSSGVSYNEQFF. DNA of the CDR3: TGTGCCAGCAGCTTATCTAGCGGGGTTTCCTACAATGAGCAGTTCTTC.

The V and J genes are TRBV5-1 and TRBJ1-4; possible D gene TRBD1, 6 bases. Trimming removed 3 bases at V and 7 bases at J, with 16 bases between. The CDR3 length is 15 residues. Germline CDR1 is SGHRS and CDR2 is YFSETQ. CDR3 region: CASSSFGGASEKLFF. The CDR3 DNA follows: TGCGCCAGCAGCTCGTTTGGGGGGGCGAGTGAAAAACTGTTTTTT.

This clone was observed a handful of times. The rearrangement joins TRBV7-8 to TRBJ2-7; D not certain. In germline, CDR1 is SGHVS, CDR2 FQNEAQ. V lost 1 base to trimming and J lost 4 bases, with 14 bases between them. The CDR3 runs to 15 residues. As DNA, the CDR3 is TGTGCCAGCAGCTTAGAAGCGATCCCCCTATACGAGCAGTACTTC. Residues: CASSLEAIPLYEQYF.

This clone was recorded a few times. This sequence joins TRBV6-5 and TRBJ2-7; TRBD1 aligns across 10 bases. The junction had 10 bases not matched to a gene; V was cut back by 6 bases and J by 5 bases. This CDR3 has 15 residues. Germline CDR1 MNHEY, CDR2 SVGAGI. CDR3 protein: CASRLLGDRGHEQYF. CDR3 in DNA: TGTGCCAGCAGGTTACTAGGGGACAGGGGACACGAGCAGTACTTC.

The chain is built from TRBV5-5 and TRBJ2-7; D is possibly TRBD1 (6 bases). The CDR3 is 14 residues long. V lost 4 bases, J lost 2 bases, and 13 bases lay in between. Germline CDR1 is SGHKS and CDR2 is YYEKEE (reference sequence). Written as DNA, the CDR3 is TGTGCCAGCAGCGCATTGACAGGTACCTACGAGCAGTACTTC. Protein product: CASSALTGTYEQYF.

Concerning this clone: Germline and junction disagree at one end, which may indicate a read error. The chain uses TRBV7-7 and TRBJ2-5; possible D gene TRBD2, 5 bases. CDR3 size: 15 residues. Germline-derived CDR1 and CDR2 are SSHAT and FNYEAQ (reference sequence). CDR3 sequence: CASSLDLSPGETQYF. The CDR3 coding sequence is TGTGCTAGCAGCTTAGACCTCTCCCCGGGGGAGACCCAGTACTTC.

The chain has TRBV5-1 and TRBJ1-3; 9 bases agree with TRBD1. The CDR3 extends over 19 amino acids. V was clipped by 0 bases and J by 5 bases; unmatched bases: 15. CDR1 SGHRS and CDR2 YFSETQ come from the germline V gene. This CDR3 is CASSLEGQGSPWPRNTIYF. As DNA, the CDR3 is TGCGCCAGCAGCTTGGAGGGACAGGGATCCCCTTGGCCCAGAAACACCATATATTTT.

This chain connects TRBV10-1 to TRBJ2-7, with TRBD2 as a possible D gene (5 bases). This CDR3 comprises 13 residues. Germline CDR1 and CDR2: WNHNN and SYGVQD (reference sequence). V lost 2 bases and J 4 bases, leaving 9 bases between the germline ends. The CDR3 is CASSEGLTYEQYF. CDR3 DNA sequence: TGCGCCAGCAGTGAGGGACTTACGTACGAGCAGTACTTC.